Below are 4 T cell receptor beta chains sequenced from a single sample in a study of T cells in Graves' hyperthyroidism and ophthalmopathy. The investigators amplified TCR beta CDR3 regions from RNA transcripts. With the HTBI primer set, the TCR CDR3 went through a first round of RT-PCR. TCRdb re-derived calls from the multiplex PCR reads in MiXCR, one entry per CDR3 protein. The sample has about 760,000 distinct CDR3 sequences; 30% to 40% are singletons. The specimen sequenced was blood. These receptors were obtained from a woman between 35 and 50 years old with Graves' hyperthyroidism.

The CDR3 loop reads CASSPNVRGPVSYEQYF. The CDR3 DNA reads TGTGCCAGCAGCCCGAACGTGCGGGGGCCGGTCTCCTACGAGCAGTACTTC. The chain combines TRBV9 with TRBJ2-7, with a possible D match to TRBD2 (7 bases). V dropped 4 bases and J dropped 0 bases, with 20 bases sitting between them. The CDR3 sequence is 17 residues long. In germline, CDR1 is SGDLS, CDR2 YYNGEE. The variable domain in full, completed from reference TRBV9 and TRBJ2-7, reads DSGVTQTPKHLITATGQRVTLRCSPRSGDLSVYWYQQSLDQGLQFLIQYYNGEERAKGNILERFSAQQFPDLHSELNLSSLELGDSALYFCASSPNVRGPVSYEQYFGPGTRLTVT.

The chain couples TRBV7-9 to TRBJ1-1; no firm D call. The CDR3 consists of 14 residues. The V gene lost 5 bases and the J gene lost 3 bases, with 13 bases spanning the gap. Germline-derived CDR1 and CDR2 are SEHNR and FQNEAQ (reference sequence). In nucleotides, the CDR3 is TGTGCCAGCAGCCCTACCAGTGGGTACACTGAAGCTTTCTTT. It translates to CASSPTSGYTEAFF.

This clonotype was observed at least ten times. The genes are TRBV7-9 and TRBJ2-5, with 12 bases aligning to TRBD2. The V gene's germline CDR1 is SEHNR and CDR2 FQNEAQ (reference sequence). V trimming: 1 base; J trimming: 4 bases; junction bases outside the gene matches: 4. This CDR3 comprises 16 residues. DNA for the CDR3: TGTGCCAGCAGCTTAGGACTAGCGGGGGAGTCAGAGACCCAGTACTTC. It encodes CASSLGLAGESETQYF. The entire variable domain, with the rest obtained from reference TRBV7-9 and TRBJ2-5, is as follows: DTGVSQNPRHKITKRGQNVTFRCDPISEHNRLYWYRQTLGQGPEFLTYFQNEAQLEKSRLLSDRFSAERPKGSFSTLEIQRTEQGDSAMYLCASSLGLAGESETQYFGPGTRLLVL.

This clonotype was found many times. The chain links TRBV2 to TRBJ2-2; 14 positions agree with TRBD2. Trimming at V came to 7 bases and at J to 0 bases, leaving 7 bases not matched to a gene. In germline, CDR1 is SNHLY, CDR2 FYNNEI. The CDR3 is 18 residues long. CDR3 residues: CASTRTSGRFTNTGELFF. For the CDR3, the DNA is TGTGCCAGCACGCGGACTAGCGGGAGGTTTACGAACACCGGGGAGCTGTTTTTT.